These 8 T cell receptor beta chains originate from one sample sequenced in a study of blood T cell repertoires in COVID-19. The protocol was immunoSEQ multiplex PCR, while the TCRdb copy is restricted to in-frame clones and leaves out a portion. The sample contains 240,000 or so clones, 80% to 90% of which appear only once. The sample comprised peripheral blood. These receptors were taken from a woman aged 80 or over with COVID-19, enrolled during active disease.

As DNA, the CDR3 is TGTGCCAGCAGCCCCAGGGTTGGCAATCAGCCCCAGCATTTT. Translation: CASSPRVGNQPQHF. The genes are TRBV7-2 and TRBJ1-5; D is perhaps TRBD1 (5 bases). Trimming stripped 5 bases from V and 2 bases from J, with 10 bases between. The CDR3 is made up of 14 amino acids. Germline-derived CDR1 and CDR2 are SGHTA and FQGNSA.

The V and J genes are TRBV7-9 and TRBJ2-1; TRBD1 agrees at 9 bases. The junction had 5 bases not matched to a gene; V was cut back by 3 bases and J by 8 bases. Germline CDR1 and CDR2: SEHNR and FQNEAQ (reference sequence). There are 14 residues in the CDR3. CDR3 residues: CASSFYRGQDEQFF. CDR3 bases: TGTGCCAGCAGCTTTTACAGGGGGCAAGATGAGCAGTTCTTC.

The chain uses TRBV5-1 and TRBJ1-3; D call uncertain. V lost 0 bases, J lost 0 bases, and 7 bases lay in between. The CDR3 extends over 15 amino acids. Germline V gives CDR1 SGHRS, CDR2 YFSETQ. CDR3 nucleotide sequence: TGCGCCAGCAGCTTGGGCAGGAACTCTGGAAACACCATATATTTT. Its translation: CASSLGRNSGNTIYF. The full variable domain, with the rest looked up from reference TRBV5-1 and TRBJ1-3, is KAGVTQTPRYLIKTRGQQVTLSCSPISGHRSVSWYQQTPGQGLQFLFEYFSETQRNKGNFPGRFSGRQFSNSRSEMNVSTLELGDSALYLCASSLGRNSGNTIYFGEGSWLTVV.

The V and J genes are TRBV5-4 and TRBJ2-5; TRBD1 agrees at 8 bases. CDR1 and CDR2 from the germline V gene are SGHNT and YYREEE (reference sequence). J gave up 3 bases and V 2 bases, and 3 bases lay outside the gene matches. CDR3 length: 14 amino acids. The CDR3 region is CASSFTGGEETQYF. The DNA for the CDR3 is TGTGCCAGCAGCTTCACAGGGGGAGAAGAGACCCAGTACTTC. Supplemented by reference TRBV5-4 and TRBJ2-5, the full variable domain reads ETGVTQSPTHLIKTRGQQVTLRCSSQSGHNTVSWYQQALGQGPQFIFQYYREEENGRGNFPPRFSGLQFPNYSSELNVNALELDDSALYLCASSFTGGEETQYFGPGTRLLVL.

The chain employs TRBV18 and TRBJ1-1; D gene uncertain. The germline V and J ends were trimmed by 1 base and 3 bases, with 12 bases remaining between them. The CDR3 is 15 amino acids. Germline CDR1 is KGHSH and CDR2 is LQKENI. Written as DNA, the CDR3 is TGTGCCAGCTCACCACGGGCCAGGCGAGACACTGAAGCTTTCTTT. It is translated as CASSPRARRDTEAFF. Looking up the rest from reference TRBV18 and TRBJ1-1 gives the full variable domain: NAGVMQNPRHLVRRRGQEARLRCSPMKGHSHVYWYRQLPEEGLKFMVYLQKENIIDESGMPKERFSAEFPKEGPSILRIQQVVRGDSAAYFCASSPRARRDTEAFFGQGTRLTVV.

The chain has TRBV18 and TRBJ1-3; no reliable D call. Trimming left V 7 bases short and J 1 base short, with 11 bases between. Germline V gene sequence: CDR1 KGHSH, CDR2 LQKENI. The CDR3 is made up of 14 amino acids. The CDR3 bases are TGTGCCAGCTTTACGGGAGGATCTGGAAACACCATATATTTT. Translation gives CASFTGGSGNTIYF.

This clone was detected once. V and J are TRBV28 and TRBJ2-7; TRBD1 might be the D (6 bases). This CDR3 has 12 residues. The ends were cut back, 3 bases at V and 7 bases at J, with 10 bases in the middle. CDR1 MDHEN and CDR2 SYDVKM come from the germline V gene. CDR3 in DNA: TGTGCCAGCAGTTTGAGGGGGTTAGAGCAGTACTTC. Its protein product is CASSLRGLEQYF.

This chain links TRBV7-2 with TRBJ2-5; 8 bases line up with TRBD2. V shed 1 base, J shed 2 bases, and the junction held 6 bases outside the gene matches. Germline V lookup: CDR1 SGHTA, CDR2 FQGNSA. The CDR3 covers 16 residues. DNA of the CDR3: TGTGCCAGCAGCTTAGTACCGCTAGCGGGTCAAGAGACCCAGTACTTC. This sequence encodes CASSLVPLAGQETQYF.